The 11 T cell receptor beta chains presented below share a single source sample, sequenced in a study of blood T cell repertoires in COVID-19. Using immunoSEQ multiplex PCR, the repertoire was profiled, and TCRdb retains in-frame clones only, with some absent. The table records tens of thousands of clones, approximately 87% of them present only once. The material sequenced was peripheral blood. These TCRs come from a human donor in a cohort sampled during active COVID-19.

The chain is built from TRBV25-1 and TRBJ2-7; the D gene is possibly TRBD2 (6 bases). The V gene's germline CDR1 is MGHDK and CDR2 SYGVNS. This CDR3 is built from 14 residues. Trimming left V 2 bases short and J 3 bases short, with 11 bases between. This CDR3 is CASSEPGGSYEQYF. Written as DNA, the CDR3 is TGTGCCAGCAGTGAACCCGGGGGAAGCTACGAGCAGTACTTC.

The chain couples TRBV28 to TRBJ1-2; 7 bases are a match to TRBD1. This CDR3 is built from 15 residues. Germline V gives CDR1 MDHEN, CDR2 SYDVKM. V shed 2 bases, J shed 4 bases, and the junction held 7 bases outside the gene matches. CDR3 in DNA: TGTGCCAGCAGTTTAATTGGGGGACAGAGCTATGGCTACACCTTC. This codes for CASSLIGGQSYGYTF.

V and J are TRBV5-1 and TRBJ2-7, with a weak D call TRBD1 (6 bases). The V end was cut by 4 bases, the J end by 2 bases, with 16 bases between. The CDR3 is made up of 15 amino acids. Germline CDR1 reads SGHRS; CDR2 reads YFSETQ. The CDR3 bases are TGCGCCAGCAGCCTTTCACAGGGATCGACCTACGAGCAGTACTTC. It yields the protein CASSLSQGSTYEQYF.

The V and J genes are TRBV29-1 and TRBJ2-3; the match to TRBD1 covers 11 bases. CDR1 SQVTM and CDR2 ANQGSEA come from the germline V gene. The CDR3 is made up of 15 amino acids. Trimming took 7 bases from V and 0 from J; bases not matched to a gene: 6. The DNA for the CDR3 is TGCAGCGCTTCCGGGACAGGGGGAAGCACAGATACGCAGTATTTT. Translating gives CSASGTGGSTDTQYF.

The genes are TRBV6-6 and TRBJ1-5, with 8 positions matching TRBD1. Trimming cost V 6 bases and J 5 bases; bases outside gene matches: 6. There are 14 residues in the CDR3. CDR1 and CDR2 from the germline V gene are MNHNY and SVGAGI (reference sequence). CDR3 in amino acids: CASRTPGGDQPQHF. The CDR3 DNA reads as TGTGCCAGCAGGACCCCAGGGGGCGATCAGCCCCAGCATTTT.

In DNA form, the CDR3 reads TGCGCCAGCAGCTTACAGGGGGCTACGGGGAACACTGAAGCTTTCTTT. This codes for CASSLQGATGNTEAFF. V is TRBV5-1 and J is TRBJ1-1; 9 bases fit TRBD1. The V gene end was trimmed by 2 bases and the J gene end by 1 base; junction bases not matched to a gene: 6. The CDR3 totals 16 residues. The germline CDR1 and CDR2 sequences are SGHRS and YFSETQ.

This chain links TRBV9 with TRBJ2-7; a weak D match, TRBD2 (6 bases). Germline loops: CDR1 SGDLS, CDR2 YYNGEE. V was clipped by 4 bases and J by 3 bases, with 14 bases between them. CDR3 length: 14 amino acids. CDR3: CASSLAGGIYEQYF. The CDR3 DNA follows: TGTGCCAGCAGCCTCGCTGGAGGGATCTACGAGCAGTACTTC. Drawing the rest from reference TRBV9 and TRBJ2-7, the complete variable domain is DSGVTQTPKHLITATGQRVTLRCSPRSGDLSVYWYQQSLDQGLQFLIQYYNGEERAKGNILERFSAQQFPDLHSELNLSSLELGDSALYFCASSLAGGIYEQYFGPGTRLTVT.

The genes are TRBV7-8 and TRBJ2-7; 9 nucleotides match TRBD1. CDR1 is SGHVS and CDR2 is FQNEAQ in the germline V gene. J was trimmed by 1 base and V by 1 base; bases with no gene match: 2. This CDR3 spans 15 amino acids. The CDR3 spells CASSLGDRGSYEQYF. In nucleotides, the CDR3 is TGTGCCAGCAGCTTAGGAGACAGGGGGTCCTACGAGCAGTACTTC.

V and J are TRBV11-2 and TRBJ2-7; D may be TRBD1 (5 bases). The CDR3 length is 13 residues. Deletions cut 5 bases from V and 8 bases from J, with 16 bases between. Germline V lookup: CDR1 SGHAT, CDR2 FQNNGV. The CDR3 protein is CASSESDRAKQYF. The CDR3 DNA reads TGTGCCAGCAGCGAATCTGACAGAGCAAAGCAGTACTTC.

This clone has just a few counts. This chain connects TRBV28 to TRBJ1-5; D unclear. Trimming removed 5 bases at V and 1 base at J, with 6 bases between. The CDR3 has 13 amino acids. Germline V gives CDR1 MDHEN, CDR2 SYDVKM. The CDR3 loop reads CASSMESNQPQHF. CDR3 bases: TGTGCCAGCAGTATGGAGAGCAATCAGCCCCAGCATTTT. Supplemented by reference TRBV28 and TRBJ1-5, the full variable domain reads DVKVTQSSRYLVKRTGEKVFLECVQDMDHENMFWYRQDPGLGLRLIYFSYDVKMKEKGDIPEGYSVSREKKERFSLILESASTNQTSMYLCASSMESNQPQHFGDGTRLSIL.

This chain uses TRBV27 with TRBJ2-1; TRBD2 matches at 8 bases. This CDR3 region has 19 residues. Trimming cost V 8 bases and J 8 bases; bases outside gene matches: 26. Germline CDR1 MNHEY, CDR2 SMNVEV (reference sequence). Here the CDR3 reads CASGLSAGGGMSSWYEQFF. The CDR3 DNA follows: TGTGCCAGCGGACTATCGGCGGGGGGAGGGATGAGCAGTTGGTATGAGCAGTTCTTC.